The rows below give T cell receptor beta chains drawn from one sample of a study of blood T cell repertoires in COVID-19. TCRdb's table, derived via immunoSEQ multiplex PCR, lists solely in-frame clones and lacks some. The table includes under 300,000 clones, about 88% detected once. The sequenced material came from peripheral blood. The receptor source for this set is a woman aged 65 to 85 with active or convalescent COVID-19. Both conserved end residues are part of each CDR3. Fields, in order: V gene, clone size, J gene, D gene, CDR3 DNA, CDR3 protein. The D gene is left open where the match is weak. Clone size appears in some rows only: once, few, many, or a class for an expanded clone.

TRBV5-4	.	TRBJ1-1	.	TGTGCCAGCAGCAAGACAGATAACACTGAAGCTTTCTTT	CASSKTDNTEAFF
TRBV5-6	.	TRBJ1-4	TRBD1	TGTGCCAGCAGCTTGAGGGGGACAGGTCGGGGAAAACTGTTTTTT	CASSLRGTGRGKLFF
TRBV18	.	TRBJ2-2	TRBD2	TGTGCCAGCTCACCTACTAGCGGGGGCCCGAACACCGGGGAGCTGTTTTTT	CASSPTSGGPNTGELFF
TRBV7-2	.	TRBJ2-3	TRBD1	TGTGCCAGCAGCACCAGGACAGGGGAAACAGATACGCAGTATTTT	CASSTRTGETDTQYF
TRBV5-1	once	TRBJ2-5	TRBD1	TGCGCCAGCAGCTCCACCCAGACAGGGGGGAGAGAGACCCAGTACTTC	CASSSTQTGGRETQYF
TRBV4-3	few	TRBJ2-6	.	TGCGCCAGCAGCCAAGAGGCCCTGTTTAGGCAGGCGAGCTCTGGGGCCAACGTCCTGACTTTC	CASSQEALFRQASSGANVLTF
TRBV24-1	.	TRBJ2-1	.	TGTGCCACCAGTGATTTTACCCTGGAGGTCTACAATGAGCAGTTCTTC	CATSDFTLEVYNEQFF
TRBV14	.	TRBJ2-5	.	TGTGCCAGCAGCCAACTGTCTAGCGTAGAGACCCAGTACTTC	CASSQLSSVETQYF
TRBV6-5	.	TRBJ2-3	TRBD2	TGTGCCAGCATGAGGAGCGGGGGGGTTACAGATACGCAGTATTTT	CASMRSGGVTDTQYF
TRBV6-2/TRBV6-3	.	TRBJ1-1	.	TGTGCCAGCAGTTATCGCTTCGAAGGGCCGGGAGCTGAAGCTTTCTTT	CASSYRFEGPGAEAFF
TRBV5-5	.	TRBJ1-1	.	TGTGCCAGCAGCTCGCAAGAGAGGACTGAAGCTTTCTTT	CASSSQERTEAFF
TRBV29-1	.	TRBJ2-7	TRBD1	TGCAGCGCCCGACAGGGGTTCAACGAGCAGTACTTC	CSARQGFNEQYF
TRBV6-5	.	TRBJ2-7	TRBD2	TGTGCCAGCAGCTCGGGGGGGGCAAGGGAGCAGTACTTC	CASSSGGAREQYF
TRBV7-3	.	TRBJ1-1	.	TGTGCCAGCAGCTTATCGGCAGGGAATGTGGGGGCTTTCTTT	CASSLSAGNVGAFF
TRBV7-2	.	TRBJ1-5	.	TGTGCCAGCAGCTCCCAGGGGAAGAGGGATCAGCCCCAGCATTTT	CASSSQGKRDQPQHF
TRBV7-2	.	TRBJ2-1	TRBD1	TGTGCCAGCAGCTTAGTAGGGACAGTGAATGAGCAGTTCTTC	CASSLVGTVNEQFF
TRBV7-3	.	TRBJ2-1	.	TGTGCCAGCAGCTCCTCGGGACTTAACGATAGGAATGAGCAGTTCTTC	CASSSSGLNDRNEQFF
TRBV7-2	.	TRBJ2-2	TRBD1	TGTGCCAGCAGCTTAAAAGGACGACAGGGGTGGACCGGGGAGCTGTTTTTT	CASSLKGRQGWTGELFF
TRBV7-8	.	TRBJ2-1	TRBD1	TGTGCCGGGTCGACAGGGCCTCGCTCCTACAATGAGCAGTTCTTC	CAGSTGPRSYNEQFF
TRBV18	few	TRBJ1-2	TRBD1	TGTGCCAGCTCACCTAGACAGGGTGGCTACACCTTC	CASSPRQGGYTF
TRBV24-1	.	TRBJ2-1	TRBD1	TGTGCCACCAGTGATTCGGACAGGATGAGGCAGTTCTTC	CATSDSDRMRQFF
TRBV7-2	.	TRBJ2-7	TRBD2	TGTGCCAGCAGCTTAGTAGCGGGGTCCTACGAGCAGTACTTC	CASSLVAGSYEQYF